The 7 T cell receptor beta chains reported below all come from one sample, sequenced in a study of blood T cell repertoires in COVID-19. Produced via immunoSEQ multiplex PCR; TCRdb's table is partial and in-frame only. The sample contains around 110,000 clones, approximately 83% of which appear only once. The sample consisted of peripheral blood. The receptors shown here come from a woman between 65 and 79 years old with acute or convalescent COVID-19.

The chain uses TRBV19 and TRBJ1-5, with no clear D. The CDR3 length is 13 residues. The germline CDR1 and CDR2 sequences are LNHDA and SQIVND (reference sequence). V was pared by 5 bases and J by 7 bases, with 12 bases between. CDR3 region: CASSPLTEQPQHF. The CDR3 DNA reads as TGTGCCAGTAGTCCGTTAACAGAGCAGCCCCAGCATTTT.

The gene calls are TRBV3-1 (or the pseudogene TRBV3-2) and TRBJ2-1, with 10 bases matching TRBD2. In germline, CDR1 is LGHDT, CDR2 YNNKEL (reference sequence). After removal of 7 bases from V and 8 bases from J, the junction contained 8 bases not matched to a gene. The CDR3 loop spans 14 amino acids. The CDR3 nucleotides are TGTGCCAGCAAAGGAGCGGGGGGGCGGCATGAGCAGTTCTTC. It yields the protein CASKGAGGRHEQFF.

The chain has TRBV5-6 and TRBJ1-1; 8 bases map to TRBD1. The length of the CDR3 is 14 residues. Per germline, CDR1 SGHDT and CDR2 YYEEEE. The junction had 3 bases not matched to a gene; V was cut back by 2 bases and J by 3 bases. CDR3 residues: CASSFLTGDTEAFF. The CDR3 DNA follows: TGTGCCAGCAGCTTTCTGACAGGGGACACTGAAGCTTTCTTT.

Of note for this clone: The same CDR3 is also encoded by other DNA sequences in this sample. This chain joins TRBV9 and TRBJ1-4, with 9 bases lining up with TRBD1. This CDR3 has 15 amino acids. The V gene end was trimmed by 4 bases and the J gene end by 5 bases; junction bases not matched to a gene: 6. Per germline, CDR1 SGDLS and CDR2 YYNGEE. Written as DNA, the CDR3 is TGTGCCAGCAGCCCCCGGACAGGGGCGAATGAAAAACTGTTTTTT. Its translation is CASSPRTGANEKLFF.

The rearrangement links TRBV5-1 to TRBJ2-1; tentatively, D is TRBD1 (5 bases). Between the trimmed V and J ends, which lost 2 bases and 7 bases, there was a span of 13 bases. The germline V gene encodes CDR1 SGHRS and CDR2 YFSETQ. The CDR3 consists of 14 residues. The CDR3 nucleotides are TGCGCCAGCAGCTTCTCAACAGGCGGTAATGAGCAGTTCTTC. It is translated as CASSFSTGGNEQFF.

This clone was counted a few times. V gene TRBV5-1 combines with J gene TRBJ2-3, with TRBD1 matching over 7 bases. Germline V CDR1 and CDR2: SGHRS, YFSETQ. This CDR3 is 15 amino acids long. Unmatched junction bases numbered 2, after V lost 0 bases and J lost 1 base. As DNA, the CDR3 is TGCGCCAGCAGCTTGGTGGGGACAGGCACAGATACGCAGTATTTT. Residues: CASSLVGTGTDTQYF.

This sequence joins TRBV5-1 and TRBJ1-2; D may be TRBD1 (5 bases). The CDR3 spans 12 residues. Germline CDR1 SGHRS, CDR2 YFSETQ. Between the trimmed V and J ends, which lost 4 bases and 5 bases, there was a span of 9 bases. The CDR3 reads CASSNPGYGYTF. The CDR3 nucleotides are TGCGCCAGCAGCAACCCAGGGTATGGCTACACCTTC. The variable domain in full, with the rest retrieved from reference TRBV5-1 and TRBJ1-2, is KAGVTQTPRYLIKTRGQQVTLSCSPISGHRSVSWYQQTPGQGLQFLFEYFSETQRNKGNFPGRFSGRQFSNSRSEMNVSTLELGDSALYLCASSNPGYGYTFGSGTRLTVV.